This T cell receptor beta chain was identified in a study of tumour-infiltrating T cells in Burkitt lymphoma. Measured with immunoSEQ multiplex PCR; TCRdb has only the in-frame clones, and not every one. The table includes around 45,000 clones, around 32% detected once. What was sequenced was tumor tissue. This clonotype was obtained from a human donor with Burkitt lymphoma.

CDR3 coding DNA: TGTGCCAGCAGTCCTAGCGGGGGGGGGCAAGAGACCCAGTACTTC. Amino acids: CASSPSGGGQETQYF. This rearrangement joins TRBV28 to TRBJ2-5; TRBD2 matches 12 bases. The CDR3 length is 15 residues. The germline V gene encodes CDR1 MDHEN and CDR2 SYDVKM. V shed 5 bases and J 2 bases; nucleotides not matched to a gene: 3.